This T cell receptor (beta chain) came from a study of cytomegalovirus exposure and HLA in healthy donors (dated by TCRdb to 2016 to 2017). Study-wide context: In an earlier analysis of several hundred of the donors, roughly 300 Gb of sequence data and 90 million to 130 million unique TCR beta sequences from about 190 million T cells were reported. About 310 gigabases of sequencing data and approximately 93 million unique TCR sequences were included in an early release covering around 600 HLA-typed donors. The number of typed donors differed by locus: 629-630 for A, B, C, DRB1 and DQB1; 500 to 550 for DQA1; roughly 600 for DPA1; and about 450 for DPB1. An earlier analysis of 587 of the donors used high-throughput TCR beta sequencing to judge whether each TCR beta V gene segment behaved as functional or pseudogenic. Donor age, sex, ethnicity and CMV serostatus were compiled alongside the repertoire data. The later analysis used no new phenotypic data to find candidate immune exposures, relying instead on TCR beta sequences and their occurrence across donors. Every discovery cohort repertoire had been produced on one sequencing platform. Besides the first cohort of approximately 670 subjects, a separate validation cohort made up of over 95 different subjects was used. High-throughput TCR immunosequencing, statistical association of individual TCRs with disease status, and machine learning were combined to predict cytomegalovirus infection status. The study was designed to test whether signatures of past pathogen exposure could be identified by cataloging public T cell receptors. In a later genetic analysis, genome-wide SNP genotypes for about 55% of the 666 donors were used, and that subset was treated as a discovery cohort. Roughly 5 DR-DQ haplotypes were handled as single units for association and clustering, since linkage in the cohort was strong. HLA typing covered class I and class II loci at four-digit resolution. A later analysis re-examined previously published TCR beta repertoires from more than 550 donors and added high-resolution HLA genotyping to investigate patterns of TCR occurrence. The T cell repertoires of around 730 subjects were profiled by immunosequencing and related to cytomegalovirus serostatus. Across some 400 genotyped donors of the cohort, an average of about 240,000 unique TCR beta nucleotide sequences per donor were sequenced, and 15% to 20% of those sequences were non-productive. Of the 350 to 450 genotyped donors, less than 90% were placed in the genetic ancestry cluster associated with self-reported Caucasian donors. Overall study results and their limits: The study gave a list of 150 to 200 TCR beta chains associated with cytomegalovirus. In a later genetic analysis, fewer N-insertions in productive TCRs were reported among donors in an Asian-associated ancestry cluster than the approximately 670-donor mean. A later analysis found that TCR association rates varied across HLA loci, with DRB1 alleles showing the most associated TCRs and HLA-C alleles the fewest. In an earlier analysis of more than 500 of the donors, most TCR beta V segments appeared in productive rearrangements about 90% or about 30% of the time, broadly matching IMGT annotations. A cluster of highly shared sequence variants was judged likely to be a technical artifact of the sequencing pipeline. Because HLA typing was missing for some donors at each locus, association tests included only the typed subset. Because the 87-base-pair reads could not distinguish some IMGT-functional V segments, including TRBV6-2 and TRBV6-3, those segments were excluded. For the cohort, immune exposure information was limited to CMV serostatus. A few of the identified cytomegalovirus-associated TCR beta chains were confirmed in vitro to be specific for cytomegalovirus antigens. Most TCR sequences were seen in very few donors, while some public TCRs were found in many individuals. When HLA alleles, especially DR and DQ, strongly co-occurred, TCR associations were difficult to assign to individual alleles. Linkage disequilibrium might explain the correlated functional status among segregating V segments, but an unknown experimental factor could not be excluded. Because counts were too low, seventeen rarely observed V segments, including chromosome 9 orphons, were left out of the earlier analysis of several hundred of the donors. A later analysis found that most CMV-associated TCR beta chains appeared HLA-restricted, with HLA associations seemingly driven largely by CMV exposure. Specific HLA alleles were associated with 15,000 to 20,000 TCR beta sequences at a false discovery rate of 0.05 in a later analysis. A further reported finding was that TCR beta sequences accurately predicted the HLA-A and HLA-B alleles for most subjects in the first cohort. The classifier was reported to diagnose cytomegalovirus status with high specificity and sensitivity in both the original and validation cohorts. Compared with equally common non-associated chains, HLA-associated TCR beta chains in a later analysis were more clonally expanded and had lower generation probabilities. Sequencing depth was assumed to be roughly uniform across donors in the presence/absence analyses, though that assumption may not hold. Only TCR beta chains were sequenced in this cohort, and the absence of alpha or paired-chain data limited detectable features. According to the authors, the approach could potentially be generalized to other disease states and immunological phenotypes. V-gene and J-gene trimming of TCR beta chains was associated with a missense DCLRE1C variant in a later genetic analysis, and the association was replicated in an independent cohort. According to a later analysis, parvovirus B19, influenza, CMV and Epstein-Barr virus appeared linked to several top co-occurrence clusters.

The junction shows trimming of 7 bases on V and 9 bases on J, and the gene matches do not reach 14 bases of it. The CDR1 and CDR2 encoded by the germline V gene are MNHEY and SVGAGI. The CDR3 sequence holds 15 residues, the cysteine and phenylalanine included. Only the CDR3 portion is preserved as DNA: 45 bases, with reading frame beginning at the first base. The library was built by means of the immunoSEQ multiplex PCR assay. For the multiplex PCR, a mixture combining 60 forward primers for TCR Vbeta segments and 13 reverse primers for TCR Jbeta segments was used. A multiplex PCR assay on genomic DNA amplified the CDR3 region of rearranged TCR beta genes. The amplified TCR beta libraries were sequenced on the Illumina HiSeq System as 87-base-pair reads. The study's own analysis went as follows. A later analysis counted 75 million to 100 million unique TCR beta chains across the 650 to 700 repertoires, and about 10 million of these chains were shared by at least two donors. Raw reads were error-corrected and collapsed into unique sequences by a nearest-neighbor algorithm in which closely related sequences were merged to remove PCR and sequencing errors. To assign V, D and J gene segments, CDR3 sequences were aligned to IMGT reference sequences. For a sequence to be retained, at least a six-nucleotide match to both a V gene segment and a J gene segment was required. Rearrangements were called productive when the CDR3 lacked stop codons and stayed in frame with V and J; all others were non-productive. Following IMGT convention, CDR3 was defined as the stretch from the second conserved V-encoded cysteine to the conserved J-encoded phenylalanine. The earlier analysis of 550 to 650 of the donors excluded any sequence lacking an unambiguous match to a single V gene segment. In an earlier analysis of around 600 of the donors, V segments were called functional above 56.7% productive rearrangements and were called segregating when the between-donor standard deviation exceeded 5%. A statistical classification framework was developed to diagnose cytomegalovirus status using the catalog of TCR beta chain sequences. V and J gene assignment, in a later analysis, came from comparing TCR nucleotide sequences with IMGT/GENE-DB human TR gene sequences. Using the TCRdist pipeline, a later analysis assigned CDR3 sequences along with most-parsimonious VDJ recombination scenarios. In a later analysis, each TCR beta chain was defined by its CDR3 amino acid sequence together with its V-gene family, and reads without a unique V-gene family were excluded. As a way to deal with suspected cross-contamination and a sequencing artifact, a later analysis dropped hundreds of nucleotide sequences that were highly shared and had low generation probability. A later analysis calculated a clonal expansion index for each public chain from normalized within-repertoire ranks of inferred template counts. A later analysis computed generation probabilities with a VDJ recombination model fitted to out-of-frame rearrangements, and checked the results against IGoR. Hypergeometric tests were used in a later analysis to score TCR-TCR, TCR-HLA and TCR-CMV co-occurrence, with a repertoire-size bias correction applied to the TCR pairs. To estimate false discovery rates, a later analysis permuted the HLA or CMV assignments 20 times. In a later analysis, co-occurring TCRs were grouped using DBSCAN, and TCRdist sequence similarity was added for clustering within HLA-allele-positive subsets. Repertoires with fewer than 30,000 or more than 120,000 public chains were left out of co-occurrence clustering, as were a few repertoires with anomalous nucleotide sharing. The source is immuneACCESS, and TCRdb retained only in-frame sequences with V and J called. Part of the clones is not carried over; for the studies checked, unresolved V genes explain less than half of this, and the remainder is unexplained. V and J calls and clone size are copied from that table; D and trimming were computed from the DNA. This sample holds 90,000 to 150,000 clones; 77% were observed only once. Around 3.5% of the sample is taken by the ten largest.

Regarding this clone: Its specific antigen is unknown. The record has no base qualities; no much larger clone is one base away.

The cohort comprised around 700 healthy bone marrow donors. At the time of sampling, all cohort members were nominally healthy, though unrecorded immune exposures were likely present. Of the roughly 620 cohort members, 250 to 300 had positive CMV serostatus and fewer than 400 had negative CMV serostatus, and CMV serostatus was not recorded for the donor. Each donor provided a peripheral blood sample, and peripheral blood mononuclear cells were used for TCR beta sequencing. The Qiagen DNeasy Blood Extraction Kit was used to extract genomic DNA from the blood cell samples. In this chain, TRBV6-5 is recombined with TRBJ2-1; TRBD2 agrees with 8 junctional bases. The sequencing sample was made of PBMCs. This TCR came from a human donor in good health. The CDR3 here reads CASTYSAAGVGEQFF. The DNA is as follows: TGTGCCAGCACCTACTCGGCAGCGGGAGTTGGTGAGCAGTTCTTC.